A single sample gave rise to the 27 T cell receptor beta chains below, sequenced in a study of vaccination effects on CD4 cells after COVID-19 (dated by TCRdb to the early 2020s). Library prep was done by the immunoSEQ multiplex PCR assay. The source is immuneACCESS, and TCRdb retained only in-frame sequences with V and J called. Part of the clones is not carried over; for the studies checked, unresolved V genes explain less than half of this, and the remainder is unexplained. This sample gives about 68,000 clones in total; 80% of them show up just once. The ten largest clones add up to 9% to 15% of the sample. In the ViraFEST assay, PBMC were stimulated with viral peptide pools, and antigen-specific CD4+ T cell clonotypes were then identified by expansion using TCR sequencing. After 10 to 11 days of culture, CD4+ T cells were isolated with the EasySep CD4+ T cell isolation kit. Negative nucleocapsid antibody results before and after vaccination confirmed that the healthy vaccine recipients had no prior SARS-CoV-2 infection.

No antigens are known for them. The specimen comprised CD4+ T cells from PBMCs cultured with SARS-CoV-2 spike peptides, sampled before COVID-19 vaccination. The cell subset or site label here, explained by the study, means: SARS-CoV-2 spike overlapping peptide pool stimulation. The receptors here all came from a human donor who received a COVID-19 vaccine.

The rearrangement joins TRBV14 to TRBJ1-1; possibly TRBD1 for D (5 bases). The CDR3 sequence is 14 residues long. Trimming took 4 bases from V and 2 from J, leaving 11 bases between them. CDR1 and CDR2 from the germline V gene are SGHDN and FVKESK. The CDR3 sequence is CASSPRTFNTEAFF. CDR3 in DNA: TGTGCCAGCAGCCCTCGGACATTCAACACTGAAGCTTTCTTT.

The CDR3 reads CASSRGGQGARSYTF. CDR3 sequence (DNA): TGTGCCAGTAGTAGAGGGGGACAGGGGGCAAGGAGCTACACCTTC. V usage is TRBV19 and J usage is TRBJ1-2, with TRBD1 identical over 12 bases. This CDR3 contains 15 residues. Germline V gene sequence: CDR1 LNHDA, CDR2 SQIVND (reference sequence). V was clipped by 4 bases and J by 9 bases; unmatched bases: 9. Using reference TRBV19 and TRBJ1-2 for the parts outside the CDR3, the full variable domain is DGGITQSPKYLFRKEGQNVTLSCEQNLNHDAMYWYRQDPGQGLRLIYYSQIVNDFQKGDIAEGYSVSREKKESFPLTVTSAQKNPTAFYLCASSRGGQGARSYTFGSGTRLTVV.

The V and J genes are TRBV6-1 and TRBJ2-4, with 9 bases fitting TRBD1. The CDR3 loop spans 18 amino acids. Germline CDR1 and CDR2: MNHNS and SASEGT. J lost 0 bases, V lost 1 base, and 7 bases had no gene match. In DNA, the CDR3 is TGTGCCAGCAGTGAAGGGACAGGGGCTGACCTAGCCAAAAACATTCAGTACTTC. It codes for CASSEGTGADLAKNIQYF.

The rearrangement uses TRBV18 and TRBJ2-7; D unresolved. Germline values: CDR1 KGHSH, CDR2 LQKENI. The CDR3 extends over 14 amino acids. The germline V and J ends were trimmed by 4 bases and 0 bases, with 10 bases remaining between them. CDR3 residues: CASSRGGSSYEQYV. CDR3 DNA sequence: TGTGCCAGCTCACGGGGTGGTAGCTCCTACGAGCAGTACGTC.

This clone was seen only a few times. This chain links TRBV7-9 with TRBJ2-5; 8 positions match TRBD1. The germline gives CDR1 SEHNR, CDR2 FQNEAQ (reference sequence). J lost 1 base, V lost 5 bases, and 3 bases had no gene match. This CDR3 is 14 amino acids long. Here the CDR3 DNA reads TGTGCCAGCAGCCCTCAGGGGGCCCAAGAGACCCAGTACTTC. Translated: CASSPQGAQETQYF.

The CDR3 DNA sequence: TGTGCCAGCTCACGACAGGACGGGAGTGTTACGCAGTATTTT. Protein sequence: CASSRQDGSVTQYF. The chain links TRBV18 to TRBJ2-3; D assignment may be TRBD1 or TRBD2 (6 bases each). This CDR3 is built from 14 residues. Trimming removed 4 bases from V and 8 bases from J, with 16 bases in between. CDR1 and CDR2 from the germline V gene are KGHSH and LQKENI.

This clone was seen a few times. This chain joins TRBV5-1 and TRBJ1-1, with 9 bases lining up with TRBD1. The CDR3 sequence is 17 residues long. V lost 1 base to trimming and J lost 3 bases; unmatched junction nucleotides: 10. CDR1 is SGHRS and CDR2 is YFSETQ in the germline V gene. The CDR3 DNA reads TGCGCCAGCAGCTTGCAAGCCCAGGGACAGGGAGACACTGAAGCTTTCTTT. Its translation is CASSLQAQGQGDTEAFF.

J is TRBJ1-4 and V is TRBV14; D gene unclear. The CDR3 is made up of 13 amino acids. Germline loops: CDR1 SGHDN, CDR2 FVKESK. V lost 2 bases and J 5 bases, leaving 6 bases between the germline ends. CDR3 amino acids: CASSQSYNEKLFF. CDR3 DNA: TGTGCCAGCAGCCAATCTTACAATGAAAAACTGTTTTTT.

In this sample, this clone turned up a few times. The chain carries TRBV5-1 and TRBJ2-2; D gene uncertain. Trimming left V 0 bases short and J 3 bases short, with 12 bases between. CDR1 and CDR2 from the germline V gene are SGHRS and YFSETQ. The CDR3 consists of 16 residues. CDR3 coding DNA: TGCGCCAGCAGCTTGGTTGGGTCCAAGGACACCGGGGAGCTGTTTTTT. This encodes CASSLVGSKDTGELFF. Together with reference TRBV5-1 and TRBJ2-2, the CDR3 gives the full variable domain: KAGVTQTPRYLIKTRGQQVTLSCSPISGHRSVSWYQQTPGQGLQFLFEYFSETQRNKGNFPGRFSGRQFSNSRSEMNVSTLELGDSALYLCASSLVGSKDTGELFFGEGSRLTVL.

The V and J genes are TRBV29-1 and TRBJ2-2; D might be TRBD2 (6 bases). V lost 7 bases, J lost 6 bases, and 30 bases lay in between. The CDR3 sequence is 18 residues long. Per germline, CDR1 SQVTM and CDR2 ANQGSEA. Here the CDR3 reads CSATQTRENTRGPGELFF. As DNA, the CDR3 is TGCAGCGCCACCCAAACCCGGGAGAATACAAGAGGACCCGGGGAGCTGTTTTTT.

The chain links TRBV9 to TRBJ1-3, with D uncertain. V lost 0 bases and J 1 base, leaving 11 bases between the germline ends. CDR1 and CDR2 from the germline V gene are SGDLS and YYNGEE. The CDR3 contains 16 residues. The CDR3 reads CASSVVAAISGNTIYF. The CDR3 DNA sequence: TGTGCCAGCAGCGTAGTTGCGGCTATTTCTGGAAACACCATATATTTT.

This chain links TRBV29-1 with TRBJ2-5; TRBD2 matches 8 bases. The length of the CDR3 is 13 residues. Trimming took 5 bases from V and 5 from J; bases not matched to a gene: 7. Germline lookup yields CDR1 SQVTM and CDR2 ANQGSEA. The CDR3 DNA reads as TGCAGCGTTCTCCGCGGGGGGACGGAGACCCAGTACTTC. Its protein product is CSVLRGGTETQYF.

The chain joins TRBV5-1 to TRBJ2-3; D call uncertain. This CDR3 comprises 15 residues. Germline V gene sequence: CDR1 SGHRS, CDR2 YFSETQ. The V and J ends lost 6 bases and 2 bases respectively, with 16 bases between them. The CDR3 reads CASTPTSRPTDTQYF. In DNA, the CDR3 is TGCGCCAGCACCCCCACCTCGCGTCCCACAGATACGCAGTATTTT.

The chain combines TRBV15 with TRBJ1-6; TRBD1 matches at 8 bases. The CDR3 has 15 amino acids. Germline trimming cut 2 bases from V and 6 bases from J; bases unmatched to any gene: 3. Germline-derived CDR1 and CDR2 are LNHNV and YYDKDF (reference sequence). CDR3 in amino acids: CATSRLTGGNSPLHF. The DNA for the CDR3 is TGTGCCACCAGCAGACTTACAGGGGGTAATTCACCCCTCCACTTT.

This chain connects TRBV18 to TRBJ1-2; the match to TRBD1 covers 9 bases. Germline assignment: CDR1 KGHSH and CDR2 LQKENI. The length of the CDR3 is 13 residues. V was clipped by 6 bases and J by 10 bases; unmatched bases: 9. The CDR3 coding sequence is TGTGCCAGCTCGGCCACAGGGGGCGAGGTCTACACCTTC. Residues: CASSATGGEVYTF.

The chain couples TRBV9 to TRBJ1-6; tentatively, D is TRBD1 (5 bases). Germline CDR1 and CDR2: SGDLS and YYNGEE. V gave up 3 bases and J gave up 6 bases, with 13 bases separating them. The CDR3 is made up of 15 amino acids. CDR3 loop: CASSAAGLINSPLHF. The CDR3 region has the DNA TGTGCCAGCAGCGCAGCGGGACTTATTAATTCACCCCTCCACTTT.

The chain joins TRBV6-5 to TRBJ2-4; TRBD1 matches 7 bases. CDR1 is MNHEY, CDR2 SVGAGI, per germline. The V gene end was trimmed by 6 bases and the J gene end by 8 bases; junction bases not matched to a gene: 10. The length of the CDR3 is 14 residues. The DNA for the CDR3 is TGTGCCAGCAGCTACGACAGGGTTAGGGACATTCAGTACTTC. This codes for CASSYDRVRDIQYF.

The chain carries TRBV9 and TRBJ2-1; a possible D gene is TRBD1 (6 bases). V was trimmed by 0 bases and J by 9 bases, leaving 10 bases between them. This CDR3 region has 13 residues. CDR1 and CDR2 (germline): SGDLS, YYNGEE. CDR3 sequence (DNA): TGTGCCAGCAGCGTAGTAGGGACAACTGAGCAGTTCTTC. Translation: CASSVVGTTEQFF.

The chain couples TRBV9 to TRBJ1-2; 8 bases line up with TRBD1. Trimming at V came to 4 bases and at J to 8 bases, leaving 13 bases not matched to a gene. CDR3 size: 15 residues. CDR1 and CDR2 from the germline V gene are SGDLS and YYNGEE. CDR3 loop: CASSPSSDRGQGYTF. Written as DNA, the CDR3 is TGTGCCAGCAGCCCTAGCTCCGACAGGGGACAGGGCTACACCTTC.

This clone appeared a single time. Written as DNA, the CDR3 is TGTGCCAGCAGCTTAATAGCGGGGAATGCCGGGGAGCTGTTTTTT. This gives the protein CASSLIAGNAGELFF. The chain combines TRBV7-6 with TRBJ2-2, with 8 bases identical to TRBD2. The CDR3 runs to 15 residues. V shed 2 bases and J 6 bases; nucleotides not matched to a gene: 5. CDR1 and CDR2 from the germline V gene are SGHVS and FNYEAQ. Complete variable domain (other parts from reference TRBV7-6 and TRBJ2-2): GAGVSQSPRYKVTKRGQDVALRCDPISGHVSLYWYRQALGQGPEFLTYFNYEAQQDKSGLPNDRFSAERPEGSISTLTIQRTEQRDSAMYRCASSLIAGNAGELFFGEGSRLTVL.

The gene calls are TRBV7-3 and TRBJ2-6, with unresolved D. There are 12 residues in the CDR3. Germline V gene lookup returns CDR1 SGHTA and CDR2 FQGTGA. V was shortened by 8 bases and J by 0 bases, with 2 bases between the two germline ends. CDR3 region: CASSSGANVLTF. CDR3 nucleotides: TGTGCCAGCTCCTCTGGGGCCAACGTCCTGACTTTC.

This sequence joins TRBV15 and TRBJ2-3; TRBD2 matches 7 bases. The CDR3 totals 15 residues. Trimming removed 1 base from V and 6 bases from J; junction bases left unmatched: 7. The germline V gene has CDR1 LNHNV and CDR2 YYDKDF (reference sequence). DNA for the CDR3: TGTGCCACCAGCAGAGCTCGGGGGGTATCTGATACGCAGTATTTT. Translated, it gives CATSRARGVSDTQYF.

The chain uses TRBV4-1 and TRBJ1-1, with TRBD1 identical over 8 bases. The germline V gene encodes CDR1 MGHRA and CDR2 YSYEKL. The V segment lost 4 bases and the J segment 1 base; nucleotides outside the gene matches: 5. There are 15 residues in the CDR3. The CDR3 nucleotides read TGCGCCAGCAGCCGCGACAGGGGAGGGAACACTGAAGCTTTCTTT. It yields the protein CASSRDRGGNTEAFF.

This chain uses TRBV4-3 with TRBJ1-3; a weak D match, TRBD1 (5 bases). Trimming took 2 bases from V and 7 from J, leaving 12 bases between them. Germline V CDR1 and CDR2: LGHNA, YSLEER. The CDR3 has 14 amino acids. The CDR3 region has the DNA TGCGCCAGCAGCCAACCAGGGAAGTCCAACACCATATATTTT. This codes for CASSQPGKSNTIYF.

V usage is TRBV7-3 and J usage is TRBJ1-1, with D unclear. V was cut by 2 bases and J by 0 bases, with 4 bases left in between. CDR3 size: 13 residues. Germline V gene lookup returns CDR1 SGHTA and CDR2 FQGTGA. The CDR3 protein is CASSLSVNTEAFF. CDR3 DNA: TGTGCCAGCAGCTTATCGGTGAACACTGAAGCTTTCTTT. The full variable domain, with the rest looked up from reference TRBV7-3 and TRBJ1-1, is GAGVSQTPSNKVTEKGKYVELRCDPISGHTALYWYRQSLGQGPEFLIYFQGTGAADDSGLPNDRFFAVRPEGSVSTLKIQRTERGDSAVYLCASSLSVNTEAFFGQGTRLTVV.

The rearrangement links TRBV2 to TRBJ2-4; D is unresolved. This CDR3 is 15 amino acids long. Germline CDR1 SNHLY, CDR2 FYNNEI. Trimming left V 4 bases short and J 0 bases short, with 10 bases between. CDR3 loop: CASSVPVLAKNIQYF. The CDR3 coding sequence is TGTGCCAGCAGTGTTCCTGTTTTAGCCAAAAACATTCAGTACTTC.

The chain uses TRBV6-5 and TRBJ2-5; the D call may be TRBD1 or TRBD2 (5 bases each). The CDR3 contains 13 residues. Looked up from germline, CDR1 is MNHEY and CDR2 is SVGAGI. The V gene lost 6 bases and the J gene lost 5 bases, with 13 bases spanning the gap. CDR3: CASSKAGAETQYF. DNA for the CDR3: TGTGCCAGCAGCAAGGCCGGGGCTGAGACCCAGTACTTC.